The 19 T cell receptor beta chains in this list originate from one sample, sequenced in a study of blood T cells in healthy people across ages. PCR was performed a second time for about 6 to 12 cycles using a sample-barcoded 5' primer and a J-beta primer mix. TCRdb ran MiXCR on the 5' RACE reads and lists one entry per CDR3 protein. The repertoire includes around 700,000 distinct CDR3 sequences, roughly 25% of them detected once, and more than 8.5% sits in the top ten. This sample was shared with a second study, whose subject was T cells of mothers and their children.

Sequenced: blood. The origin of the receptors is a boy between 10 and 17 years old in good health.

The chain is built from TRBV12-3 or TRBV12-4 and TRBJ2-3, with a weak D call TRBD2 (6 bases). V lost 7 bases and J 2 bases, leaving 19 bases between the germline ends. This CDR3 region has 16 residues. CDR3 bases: TGTGCCAGCACTCTCGTAGCGGAAATAAACACAGATACGCAGTATTTT. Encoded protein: CASTLVAEINTDTQYF.

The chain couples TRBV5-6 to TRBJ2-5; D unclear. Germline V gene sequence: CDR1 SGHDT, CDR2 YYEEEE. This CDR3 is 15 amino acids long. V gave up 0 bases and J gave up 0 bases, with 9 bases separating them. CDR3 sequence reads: CASSLAVGDQETQYF. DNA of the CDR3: TGTGCCAGCAGCTTGGCGGTGGGTGACCAAGAGACCCAGTACTTC.

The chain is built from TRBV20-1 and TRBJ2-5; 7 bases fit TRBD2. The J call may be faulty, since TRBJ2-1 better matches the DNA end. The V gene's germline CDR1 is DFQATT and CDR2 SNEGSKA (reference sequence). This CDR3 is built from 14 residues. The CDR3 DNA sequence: TGCAGTGCCCCTCCTAGCGGCCCCTACAATGAGCAGTTCTTC. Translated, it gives CSAPPSGPYNEQFF.

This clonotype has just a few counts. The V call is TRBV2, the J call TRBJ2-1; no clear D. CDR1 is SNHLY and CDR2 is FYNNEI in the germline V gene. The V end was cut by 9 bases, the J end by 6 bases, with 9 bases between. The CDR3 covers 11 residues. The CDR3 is CASHVGNEQFF. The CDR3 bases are TGTGCCAGTCATGTGGGCAATGAGCAGTTCTTC.

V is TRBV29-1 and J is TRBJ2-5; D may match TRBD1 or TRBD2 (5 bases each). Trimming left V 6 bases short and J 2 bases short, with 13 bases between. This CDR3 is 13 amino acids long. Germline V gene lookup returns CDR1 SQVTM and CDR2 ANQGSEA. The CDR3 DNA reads TGCAGCGTGAGGGGAAGGTTACAAGAGACCCAGTACTTC. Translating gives CSVRGRLQETQYF.

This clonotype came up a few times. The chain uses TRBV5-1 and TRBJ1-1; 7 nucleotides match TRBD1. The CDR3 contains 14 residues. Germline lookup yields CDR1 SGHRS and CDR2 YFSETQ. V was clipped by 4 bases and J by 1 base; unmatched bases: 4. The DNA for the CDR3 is TGCGCCAGCAGCGGAAGACAGGGGAACACTGAAGCTTTCTTT. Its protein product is CASSGRQGNTEAFF.

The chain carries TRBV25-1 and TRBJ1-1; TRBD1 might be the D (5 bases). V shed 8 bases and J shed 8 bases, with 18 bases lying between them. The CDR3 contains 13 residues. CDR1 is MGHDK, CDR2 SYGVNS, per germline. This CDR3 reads CASSPSPGTEAFF. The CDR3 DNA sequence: TGTGCCAGCTCACCGAGCCCCGGGACCGAAGCTTTCTTT.

Here the CDR3 DNA reads TGTGCCAGCAGCTTAGCTAAGGGAAGCATGTACGAGCAGTACTTC. Translating gives CASSLAKGSMYEQYF. V is TRBV11-2 and J is TRBJ2-7; D is ambiguous. V was shortened by 1 base and J by 4 bases, with 14 bases between the two germline ends. The CDR3 is made up of 15 amino acids. The V gene's germline CDR1 is SGHAT and CDR2 FQNNGV. The variable domain in full, with the rest retrieved from reference TRBV11-2 and TRBJ2-7, is EAGVAQSPRYKIIEKRQSVAFWCNPISGHATLYWYQQILGQGPKLLIQFQNNGVVDDSQLPKDRFSAERLKGVDSTLKIQPAKLEDSAVYLCASSLAKGSMYEQYFGPGTRLTVT.

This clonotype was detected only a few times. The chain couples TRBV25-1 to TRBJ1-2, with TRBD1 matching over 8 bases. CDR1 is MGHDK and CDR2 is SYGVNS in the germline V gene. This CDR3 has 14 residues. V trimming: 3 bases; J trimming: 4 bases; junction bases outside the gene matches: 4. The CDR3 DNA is TGTGCCAGCAGTGATTTGACAGGGGTCTATGGCTACACCTTC. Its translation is CASSDLTGVYGYTF.

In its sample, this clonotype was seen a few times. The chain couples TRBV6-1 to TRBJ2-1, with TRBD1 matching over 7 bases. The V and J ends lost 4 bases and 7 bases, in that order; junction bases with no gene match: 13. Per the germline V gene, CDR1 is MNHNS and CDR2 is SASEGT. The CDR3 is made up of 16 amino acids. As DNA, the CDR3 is TGTGCCAGCAGTGTGGGCGACAGGGATCAGTCAAATGAGCAGTTCTTC. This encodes CASSVGDRDQSNEQFF.

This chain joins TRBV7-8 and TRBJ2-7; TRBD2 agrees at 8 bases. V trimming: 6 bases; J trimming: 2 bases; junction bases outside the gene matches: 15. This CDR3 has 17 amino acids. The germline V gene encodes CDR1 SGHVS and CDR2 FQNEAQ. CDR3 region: CASSIVLGGSGTYEQYF. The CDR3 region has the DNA TGTGCCAGCAGTATCGTCCTGGGGGGTAGCGGGACCTACGAGCAGTACTTC.

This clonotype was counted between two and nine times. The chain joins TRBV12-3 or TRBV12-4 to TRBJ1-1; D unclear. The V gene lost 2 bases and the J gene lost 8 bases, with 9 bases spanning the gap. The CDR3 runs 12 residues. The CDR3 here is CASSLRSNEAFF. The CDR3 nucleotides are TGTGCCAGCAGTTTAAGATCTAACGAAGCTTTCTTT.

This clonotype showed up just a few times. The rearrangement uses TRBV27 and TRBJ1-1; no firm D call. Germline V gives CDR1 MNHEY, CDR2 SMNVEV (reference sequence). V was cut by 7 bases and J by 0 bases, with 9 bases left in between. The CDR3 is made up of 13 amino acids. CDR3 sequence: CASNPVMNTEAFF. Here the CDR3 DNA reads TGTGCCAGCAATCCGGTCATGAACACTGAAGCTTTCTTT.

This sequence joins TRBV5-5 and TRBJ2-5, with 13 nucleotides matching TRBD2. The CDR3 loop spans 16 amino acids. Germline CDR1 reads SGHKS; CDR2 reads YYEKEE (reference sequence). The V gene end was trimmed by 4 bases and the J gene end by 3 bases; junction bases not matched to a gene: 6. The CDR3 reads CASSGTGTSGEETQYF. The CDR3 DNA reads TGTGCCAGCAGCGGCACCGGGACTAGCGGGGAAGAGACCCAGTACTTC.

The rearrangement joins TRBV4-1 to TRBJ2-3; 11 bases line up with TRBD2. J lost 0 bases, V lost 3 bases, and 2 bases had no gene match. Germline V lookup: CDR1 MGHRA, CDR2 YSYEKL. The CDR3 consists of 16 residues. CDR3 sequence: CASSQGTSGSTDTQYF. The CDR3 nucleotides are TGCGCCAGCAGCCAGGGGACTAGCGGTAGCACAGATACGCAGTATTTT.

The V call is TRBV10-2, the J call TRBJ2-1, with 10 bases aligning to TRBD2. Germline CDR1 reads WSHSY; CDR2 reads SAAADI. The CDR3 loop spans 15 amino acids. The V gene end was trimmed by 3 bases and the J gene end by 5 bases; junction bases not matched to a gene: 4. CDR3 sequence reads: CASSEGTSAHNEQFF. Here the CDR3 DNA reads TGCGCCAGCAGTGAAGGGACTAGCGCACACAATGAGCAGTTCTTC.

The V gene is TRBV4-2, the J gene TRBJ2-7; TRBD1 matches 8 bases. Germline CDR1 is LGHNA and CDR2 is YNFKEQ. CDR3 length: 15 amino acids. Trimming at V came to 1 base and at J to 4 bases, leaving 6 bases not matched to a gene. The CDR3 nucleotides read TGTGCCAGCAGCCAAGCATTTCAGGGGGCTTACGAGCAGTACTTC. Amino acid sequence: CASSQAFQGAYEQYF.

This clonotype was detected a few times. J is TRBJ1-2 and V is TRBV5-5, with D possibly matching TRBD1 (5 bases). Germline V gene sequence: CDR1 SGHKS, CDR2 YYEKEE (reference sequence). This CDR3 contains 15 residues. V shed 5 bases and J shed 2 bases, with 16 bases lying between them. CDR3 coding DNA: TGTGCCAGCAGATCACCCGGACAAAACAACTATGGCTACACCTTC. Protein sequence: CASRSPGQNNYGYTF.

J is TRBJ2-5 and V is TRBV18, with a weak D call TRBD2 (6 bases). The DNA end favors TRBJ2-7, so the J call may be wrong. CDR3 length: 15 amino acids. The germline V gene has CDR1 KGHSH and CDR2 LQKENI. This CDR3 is CASSPETGGAYEQYF. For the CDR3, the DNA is TGTGCCAGCTCACCTGAAACTGGAGGGGCCTACGAGCAGTACTTC.